This entry describes one TCR beta chain. Its antigen is not known. A multiplex PCR was run with 60 Vbeta primers and 13 Jbeta primers. TCRdb's copy holds only in-frame clones and misses some; the assay was immunoSEQ multiplex PCR. The table records roughly 200,000 clones, approximately 79% of them present only once. The data were obtained in a study of cytomegalovirus exposure and HLA in healthy donors. Study-level results: The listing of 150 to 200 TCR beta chains classed them as cytomegalovirus-associated.

CDR3 length: 14 amino acids. Germline V gene sequence: CDR1 MRHNA, CDR2 SNTAGT. V lost 3 bases to trimming and J lost 6 bases, with 12 bases between them. The rearrangement uses TRBV6-4 and TRBJ2-1, with D tentatively TRBD2 (6 bases). Sample: PBMCs. The TCR was taken from a woman between 40 and 55 years old in good health and CMV-seronegative. The CDR3 loop reads CASSDAEGSNEQFF. DNA of the CDR3: TGTGCCAGCAGTGATGCGGAGGGATCCAATGAGCAGTTCTTC.